This TCR beta chain was sequenced for a study of cytomegalovirus exposure and HLA in healthy donors. The study's findings and limits: The authors listed about 170 TCR beta chains as cytomegalovirus-associated. Per published reports, the classifier diagnosed cytomegalovirus status with high specificity and sensitivity.

Generated by immunoSEQ multiplex PCR, the TCRdb table keeps only in-frame clones and is missing some. The repertoire has fewer than 85,000 clones, around 95% of them found once; the top ten carry 0.55% to 0.8%. The germline V gene has CDR1 LGHNA and CDR2 YSLEER. The CDR3 loop spans 16 amino acids. Trimming cost V 0 bases and J 4 bases, with 15 bases left between them. A remark on this clone: Its antigen is unidentified.

This sequence was found in a woman aged 18-29 years in good health and CMV-seronegative. This sequence joins TRBV4-3 and TRBJ1-1; D is possibly TRBD1 (6 bases). Sequenced input: PBMCs. CDR3 bases: TGCGCCAGCAGCCAAGAGTACAGGGCTTCCTCCACTGAAGCTTTCTTT. This gives the protein CASSQEYRASSTEAFF.